The present T cell receptor (beta chain) was sequenced within a study of T cells after yellow fever vaccination. Study-wide results and caveats: Reappearing after the booster were most of the clones from primary vaccination (less than 97% CD4, around 90% CD8). Highly abundant clonotypes carried over from the bulk population could end up in FACS-sorted repertoires as contaminants.

It was through 5'RACE template switching that TCR cDNA was made, with a universal primer site and UMIs added. TCRdb used MiXCR to reprocess the 5' RACE reads, holding one entry per CDR3 protein. The sample records around 530,000 distinct CDR3 sequences, approximately 16% being singletons. As regards this clonotype: Its antigen is still unknown.

The specimen comprised PBMCs, sampled 5 days after the first yellow fever vaccination. The sequence derives from a man aged 18 to 30 who received the YFV17D yellow fever vaccine.

CDR3 bases: TGTGCCAGCTCAGGGGCGGATGTGAACACTGAAGCTTTCTTT. The encoded protein is CASSGADVNTEAFF. This chain connects TRBV18 to TRBJ1-1; maybe TRBD1 (5 bases). The CDR3 length is 14 residues. CDR1 and CDR2 (germline): KGHSH, LQKENI. The V gene lost 5 bases and the J gene lost 0 bases, with 10 bases spanning the gap.